In its sample, the clone carrying this TCR beta chain was seen a few times. Its cognate antigen is unknown. The data originate from a study of T cell repertoires in cytomegalovirus infection. Per germline, CDR1 MDHEN and CDR2 SYDVKM. This CDR3 region has 20 residues. The ends were cut back, 4 bases at V and 0 bases at J, with 22 bases in the middle. TCRdb itself ran the reads through MiXCR, one entry per CDR3 protein. This table holds 70,000 or so distinct CDR3 sequences, approximately 30% found once. The sequencing used CD8+ T cells from cultured PBMCs, collected from culture after CMV antigen stimulation. The V call is TRBV28, the J call TRBJ2-6; D perhaps matches TRBD2 (6 bases). This sequence was found in a human donor in good health (CMV status not recorded). Some clones in this sample may be carry-over from other donors' samples. Written as DNA, the CDR3 is TGTGCCAGCAGTTACCCGCGATGGGGACTGCCTAGCTCTGGGGCCAACGTCCTGACTTTC. Translation gives CASSYPRWGLPSSGANVLTF.